The clone carrying this T cell receptor (beta chain) was detected many times. Its target is unknown. There are 14 residues in the CDR3. Germline values: CDR1 WSHSY, CDR2 SAAADI. Trimming at V came to 5 bases and at J to 3 bases, leaving 3 bases not matched to a gene. cDNA molecules carried unique molecular identifiers, and template switching added a universal primer site. TCRdb passed the 5' RACE reads through MiXCR, listing each CDR3 protein once. The table records 450,000 or so distinct CDR3 sequences, 14% of them present only once. The sample comes from a study of identical twins. Findings and caveats of the study: Researchers caution that invariant MAIT and iNKT cells could partly confound zero-insertion analyses. There were fewer insertions in abundant cord blood beta clonotypes, but memory repertoires showed no such pattern. Weaker excess twin sharing was observed in beta out-of-frame sequences.

In addition, the sample was reused for a study of yellow fever vaccine responses in identical twins.

The TCR originated in a woman aged 18-29 years in good health. Input material: CD4+ T cells sorted from blood. The chain couples TRBV10-2 to TRBJ2-5; TRBD2 matches 10 bases. The CDR3 sequence is CASSSLAGKETQYF. The DNA of the CDR3 is TGCGCCAGCAGTTCACTAGCGGGAAAAGAGACCCAGTACTTC.